Below, 4 T cell receptor beta chains from the same sample are listed, as sequenced in a study of blood T cell repertoires in COVID-19. The repertoire was sequenced with immunoSEQ multiplex PCR; TCRdb's copy has only in-frame clones and lacks some. The sample includes about 440,000 clones, 90% seen only once; the top ten take about 0.57%. The material sequenced was PBMCs or T cells enriched from blood (not recorded which). These receptors were collected from a man between 18 and 35 years old who had recovered from COVID-19.

The CDR3 nucleotides read TGTGCCAGCAGCACCACAAGTAACACTGAAGCTTTCTTT. This gives the protein CASSTTSNTEAFF. The chain joins TRBV11-3 to TRBJ1-1; D is unclear. This CDR3 comprises 13 residues. CDR1 is SGHNT, CDR2 YENEEA, per germline. Trimming left V 5 bases short and J 2 bases short, with 9 bases between. Looking up the rest from reference TRBV11-3 and TRBJ1-1 gives the full variable domain: EAGVVQSPRYKIIEKKQPVAFWCNPISGHNTLYWYLQNLGQGPELLIRYENEEAVDDSQLPKDRFSAERLKGVDSTLKIQPAELGDSAVYLCASSTTSNTEAFFGQGTRLTVV.

The chain combines TRBV5-1 with TRBJ1-1, with a tentative D call TRBD1 (5 bases). This CDR3 has 14 residues. Trimming left V 5 bases short and J 4 bases short, with 15 bases between. Looked up from germline, CDR1 is SGHRS and CDR2 is YFSETQ. The CDR3 nucleotides are TGCGCCAGCAGTGAAGACAGTCTAGTCACTGAAGCTTTCTTT. Protein: CASSEDSLVTEAFF.

The rearrangement joins TRBV18 to TRBJ2-5; D ambiguous. The V and J ends lost 1 base and 5 bases respectively, with 11 bases between them. The CDR3 is 14 residues long. CDR1 and CDR2 (germline): KGHSH, LQKENI. The CDR3 region is CASSPQPRSETQYF. The CDR3 coding sequence is TGTGCCAGCTCACCACAACCTAGAAGTGAGACCCAGTACTTC. The whole variable domain, filled in from reference TRBV18 and TRBJ2-5, reads NAGVMQNPRHLVRRRGQEARLRCSPMKGHSHVYWYRQLPEEGLKFMVYLQKENIIDESGMPKERFSAEFPKEGPSILRIQQVVRGDSAAYFCASSPQPRSETQYFGPGTRLLVL.

The chain uses TRBV28 and TRBJ2-2, with 8 bases fitting TRBD1. Trimming at V came to 7 bases and at J to 2 bases, leaving 9 bases not matched to a gene. The CDR3 extends over 16 amino acids. Germline values: CDR1 MDHEN, CDR2 SYDVKM. CDR3 protein: CASTVGTGGNTGELFF. The CDR3, as DNA: TGTGCCAGCACCGTAGGGACAGGTGGCAACACCGGGGAGCTGTTTTTT.